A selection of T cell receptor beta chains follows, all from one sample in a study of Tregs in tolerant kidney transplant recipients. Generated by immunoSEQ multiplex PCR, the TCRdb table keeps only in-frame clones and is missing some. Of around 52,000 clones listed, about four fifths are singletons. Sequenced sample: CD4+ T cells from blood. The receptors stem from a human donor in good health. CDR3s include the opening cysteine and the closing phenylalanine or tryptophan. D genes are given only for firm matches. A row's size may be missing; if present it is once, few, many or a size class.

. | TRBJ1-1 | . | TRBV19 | TGTGCCAGTAGTATAAAGCCCATCACTGAAGCTTTCTTT | CASSIKPITEAFF
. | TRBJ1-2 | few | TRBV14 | TGTGCCAGCAGCCCGACCGGCTCCGAGTACTATGGCTACACCTTC | CASSPTGSEYYGYTF
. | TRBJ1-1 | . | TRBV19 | TGTGCCAGTAGTATCGCAGGGCGGAATGAAGCTTTCTTT | CASSIAGRNEAFF
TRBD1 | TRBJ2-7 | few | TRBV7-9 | TGTGCCAGCAGCCCGTGGGACAGTAGGAACGAGCAGTACTTC | CASSPWDSRNEQYF
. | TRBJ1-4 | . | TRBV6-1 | TGTGCCAGCAGTGACCCTCAAACTGAAAAACTGTTTTTT | CASSDPQTEKLFF
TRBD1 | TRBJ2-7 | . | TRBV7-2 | TGTGCCAGCAGCTGGGACAGGGATCGGGAGCAGTACTTC | CASSWDRDREQYF
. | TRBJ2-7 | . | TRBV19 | TGTGCCAGTAGTATAGTTGTGTCCCGTAGGAGGTCCTACGAGCAGTACTTC | CASSIVVSRRRSYEQYF
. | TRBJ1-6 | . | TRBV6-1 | TGTGCCAGCAGTGAAGCTATGACTACGCCGGATTCACCCCTCCACTTT | CASSEAMTTPDSPLHF
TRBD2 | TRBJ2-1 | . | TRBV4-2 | TGTGCCAGCAGCCAGCCGGACGGGGGGGGCAATGAGCAGTTCTTC | CASSQPDGGGNEQFF
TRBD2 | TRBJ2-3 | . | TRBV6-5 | TGTGCCAGCAGACTAGCGACGAACACAGATACGCAGTATTTT | CASRLATNTDTQYF
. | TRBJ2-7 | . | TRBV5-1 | TGCGCCAGCAGTCAGGAGAACTACGAGCAGTACTTC | CASSQENYEQYF
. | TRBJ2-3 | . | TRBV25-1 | TGTGCCAGCAGACCCCCAGGGGCTGATACGCAGTATTTT | CASRPPGADTQYF
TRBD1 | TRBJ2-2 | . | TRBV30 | TGTGCCTGGGATAGGGGAGGACAGGGGGCTAGGGAGCTGTTTTTT | CAWDRGGQGARELFF
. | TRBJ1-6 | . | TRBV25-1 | TGTGCCAGCGGGGGGGCAATGGGTCGGAATTCACCCCTCCACTTT | CASGGAMGRNSPLHF
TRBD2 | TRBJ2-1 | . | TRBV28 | TGTGCCAGCAAAAAGGGGACTAGCGGGATCCGGGAGCAGTTCTTC | CASKKGTSGIREQFF
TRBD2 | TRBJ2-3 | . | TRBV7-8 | TGTGCCAGCAGCTCCTATAGCGGGGTAGCGCAGTATTTT | CASSSYSGVAQYF
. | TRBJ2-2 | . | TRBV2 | TGTGCCAGCAGGTACACCGGGGAGCTGTTTTTT | CASRYTGELFF
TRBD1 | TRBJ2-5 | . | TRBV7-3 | TGTGCCAGCAGCCCGACAGGGGGCGAAGAGACCCAGTACTTC | CASSPTGGEETQYF